The present T cell receptor (beta chain) was sequenced within a study of human T cells and chemical hapten exposure. TCRdb processed the 5' RACE reads anew with MiXCR; each CDR3 protein has one entry. The sample shows about 140,000 distinct CDR3 sequences, 4.1% of them seen only once. Germline CDR1 reads DFQATT; CDR2 reads SNEGSKA (reference sequence). This CDR3 comprises 17 residues. The ends lost 0 bases at V and 3 bases at J; junction bases unmatched: 12. The study's findings and limits: TCRs above 1 in 1000 frequency did not change with DPC sensitization.

Ten or more counts support this clonotype. What it recognizes is unknown. Unfractionated whole blood served as the source for total RNA extraction. The chain combines TRBV20-1 with TRBJ2-7, with 9 bases lining up with TRBD2. This clonotype was obtained from a female donor in good health. The CDR3 DNA sequence: TGCAGTGCTAGAGACCCCTCGGCTAGCGGGACTAACTACGAGCAGTACTTC. This codes for CSARDPSASGTNYEQYF.